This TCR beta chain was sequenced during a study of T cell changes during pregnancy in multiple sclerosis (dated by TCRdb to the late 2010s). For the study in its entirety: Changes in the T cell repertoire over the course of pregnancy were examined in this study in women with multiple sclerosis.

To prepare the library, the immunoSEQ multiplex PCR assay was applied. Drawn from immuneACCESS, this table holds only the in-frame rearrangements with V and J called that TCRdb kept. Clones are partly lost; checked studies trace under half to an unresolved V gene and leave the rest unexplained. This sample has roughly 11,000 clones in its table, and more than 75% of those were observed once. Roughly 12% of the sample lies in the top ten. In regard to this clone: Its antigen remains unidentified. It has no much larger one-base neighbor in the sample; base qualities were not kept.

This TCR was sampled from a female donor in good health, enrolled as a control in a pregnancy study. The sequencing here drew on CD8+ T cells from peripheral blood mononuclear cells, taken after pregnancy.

The CDR3 protein: CASRVEGFGELFF. The DNA sequence is TGTGCCAGCAGAGTGGAGGGTTTCGGGGAGCTGTTTTTT. The sequence is built from TRBV28 and TRBJ2-2; TRBD2 might be the D gene, on 6 matching bases. From cysteine to phenylalanine, the CDR3 is 13 amino acids long. Just the 39-base CDR3 DNA is kept, in frame starting at base 1. CDR1 MDHEN and CDR2 SYDVKM were looked up in the germline V gene. The trim is 6 bases for V and 7 bases for J, with a gap of 12 bases between the germline ends.